This TCR beta chain was identified in a study of CD8+CD57+ T cells in acquired aplastic anemia. Across the whole study: When averaged, DNA from sorted CD4+ and CD8+ cells came to approximately 3.2 ug. Overall study findings and caveats: Between patients and controls, approximately 29 CD8+ CDR3 sequences were found in common.

This clonotype came up many times. Its antigen remains unknown. The CDR3 is made up of 13 amino acids. CDR1 is LNHDA, CDR2 SQIVND, per germline (reference sequence). V lost 5 bases and J lost 8; bases outside the gene matches: 3. CDR3 and TCR beta VDJ profiling relied on a genomic DNA template. TCRdb called the reads again in MiXCR, with one record for every CDR3 protein. The profile covers 400,000 to 450,000 distinct CDR3 sequences, with 65% to 75% appearing a single time and 3.5% to 4.5% taken by the ten largest. The receptor comes from a human donor in good health, serving as a control. The chain is built from TRBV19 and TRBJ1-5; TRBD1 aligns across 10 bases. Specimen: sorted CD4+, CD8+, or CD8+CD57+ T cells (not recorded which) from PBMCs. The CDR3 DNA reads as TGTGCCAGTAGTCGGGACAGGGGTGAGCCCCAGCATTTT. Translated: CASSRDRGEPQHF.